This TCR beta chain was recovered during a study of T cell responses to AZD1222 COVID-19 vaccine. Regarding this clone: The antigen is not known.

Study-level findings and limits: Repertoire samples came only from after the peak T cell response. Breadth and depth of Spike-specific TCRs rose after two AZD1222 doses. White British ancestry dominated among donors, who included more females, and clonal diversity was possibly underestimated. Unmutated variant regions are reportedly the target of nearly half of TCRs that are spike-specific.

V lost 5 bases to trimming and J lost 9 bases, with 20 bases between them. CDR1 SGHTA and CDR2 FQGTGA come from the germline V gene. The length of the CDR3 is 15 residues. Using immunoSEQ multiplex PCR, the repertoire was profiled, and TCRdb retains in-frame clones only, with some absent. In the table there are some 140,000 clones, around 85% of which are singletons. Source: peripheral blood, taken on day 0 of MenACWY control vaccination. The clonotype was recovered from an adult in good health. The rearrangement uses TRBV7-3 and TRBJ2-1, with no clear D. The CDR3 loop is CASSPQLSESGEQFF. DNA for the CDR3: TGTGCCAGCAGCCCCCAACTATCGGAATCGGGTGAGCAGTTCTTC.